This T cell receptor (beta chain) was sequenced for a study of blood T cell repertoires in COVID-19 (dated by TCRdb to 2018 to 2021). Regarding the research as a whole: The collaborator samples originated in the United States, Italy and Spain and spanned the acute and convalescent phases of COVID-19. The material from the prospective study consisted of cDNA or gDNA derived from T cells, B-cell-depleted T cells, or PBMCs. The samples were drawn from two sources: the first 160 participants of the ongoing ImmuneRACE study, and some 1,300 subjects contributed by 6 global collaborators. The repertoires were released in a freely available public database intended as a resource for research on the immune response to SARS-CoV-2. Subjects who had been exposed to COVID-19, were actively infected with it, or had recovered from it provided the deeply sampled blood TCRbeta repertoires that made up the dataset. Nearly every sample came with metadata listing a de-identified subject ID, COVID-19 status, age in years and sex. Where available, HLA class I and class II types were obtained from metadata supplied by the sample provider rather than from assay-based typing. What the study reported, not specific to this receptor: The amount of clinical and demographic metadata varied by source and participant and was provided uncurated.

About this clone: There is no known antigen for this receptor. Base qualities were left out, and no much larger clone turns up one base away.

The immunoSEQ Assay, a bias-controlled multiplex PCR, was used to amplify TCRbeta CDR3 regions from genomic DNA. In the paper's pipeline: The number of nucleated cells in each sample was estimated by amplification of reference gene primers within the assay. To quantify the absolute abundance of each unique TCRbeta CDR3 rearrangement, sequence reads were collapsed and filtered. For each sample, productive Simpson clonality was calculated as the square root of Simpson's diversity index across productive rearrangements. The clones in this table, taken by TCRdb from immuneACCESS, are in-frame only. Not every clone is retained; where verified, under half of the shortfall comes from an unresolved V gene, and the cause of the rest is unknown. V and J calls and clone size are given by that table; D and trimming were obtained from the DNA. The sample includes 250,000 to 300,000 clones, with around 93% observed a single time. Jointly, the top ten make up 1.2% of the sample.

Enrolling through a virtual design, the prospective study's participants ranged in age from roughly 18 to 95 years and lived across 24 United States geographic areas. In the prospective study, participants were assigned to cohorts based on the clinical history participants reported in a screening survey and a study questionnaire. Each participant in the prospective study had whole blood, serum and a nasopharyngeal or oropharyngeal swab collected by mobile phlebotomists. Prospective study participants could optionally give additional blood draws and questionnaires over an approximately two-month period. Prospective study blood samples were shipped either frozen or at room temperature before DNA extraction. Its CDR3 holds 13 amino acids, cysteine through phenylalanine. Only the CDR3 DNA is retained, 39 bases long and in frame from the first base. V sheds 11 bases and J sheds 3 bases, leaving 16 bases between their ends. Sequences SNHLY (CDR1) and FYNNEI (CDR2) are obtained from the germline V gene.

This TCR derives from a human donor in a cohort exposed to, infected with or recovered from COVID-19 (not recorded which). The donor label of this sample is uncertain. The rearranged chain carries TRBV2 and TRBJ1-2, with an unclear D gene assignment. The sequenced material came from PBMCs or T cells enriched from blood (not recorded which). The nucleotide sequence is given as TGTGCCTCCAAAGGGCCGGGAGACTATGGCTACACCTTC. It is translated as CASKGPGDYGYTF.